Following are 26 T cell receptor beta chains from one sample sequenced in a study of CD8 T cells in Susac syndrome. Random hexamers were used to reverse transcribe the RNA input (roughly 0.5 to 1 ug). TCRdb re-analysed the immunoSEQ multiplex PCR reads in MiXCR, keeping a single row per CDR3 protein. Of approximately 210,000 distinct CDR3 sequences in the sample, about 95% were seen once. Sequencing used CD4+ T cells from PBMCs. These receptors originate from a human donor with multiple sclerosis.

The rearrangement joins TRBV18 to TRBJ1-1; 7 bases map to TRBD1. The ends lost 4 bases at V and 5 bases at J; junction bases unmatched: 4. Germline CDR1 and CDR2: KGHSH and LQKENI. This CDR3 is 13 amino acids long. CDR3 residues: CASSQGARTEAFF. The CDR3, as DNA: TGTGCCAGCTCACAGGGGGCGCGGACTGAAGCTTTCTTT.

The chain recombines TRBV7-9 with TRBJ2-7, with TRBD1 matching 10 bases. This CDR3 has 18 amino acids. Germline V gene lookup returns CDR1 SEHNR and CDR2 FQNEAQ (reference sequence). V shed 5 bases and J 10 bases; nucleotides not matched to a gene: 23. CDR3 protein: CASSPRSDRGRLGQHQYF. CDR3 bases: TGTGCCAGCAGCCCGAGGTCCGACAGGGGGCGGTTGGGGCAACATCAGTACTTC.

The chain joins TRBV9 to TRBJ1-2, with TRBD1 as a possible D gene (5 bases). Trimming removed 2 bases at V and 4 bases at J, with 9 bases between. CDR1 and CDR2 (germline): SGDLS, YYNGEE. This CDR3 is 13 amino acids long. CDR3 bases: TGTGCCAGCAGCGTCGGGGGACTCTATGGCTACACCTTC. Its protein is CASSVGGLYGYTF.

CDR3 bases: TGCGCCAGCAGCTTGAACAGGGCTGAGACCCAGTACTTC. Its protein product is CASSLNRAETQYF. The J gene is TRBJ2-5, the V gene TRBV5-1, with D possibly being TRBD1 (6 bases). Germline V gene lookup returns CDR1 SGHRS and CDR2 YFSETQ. V lost 1 base to trimming and J lost 5 bases, with 9 bases between them. The CDR3 length is 13 residues. The full variable domain, completed using reference TRBV5-1 and TRBJ2-5, is KAGVTQTPRYLIKTRGQQVTLSCSPISGHRSVSWYQQTPGQGLQFLFEYFSETQRNKGNFPGRFSGRQFSNSRSEMNVSTLELGDSALYLCASSLNRAETQYFGPGTRLLVL.

The chain is built from TRBV29-1 and TRBJ2-7, with D perhaps TRBD2 (5 bases). Germline assignment: CDR1 SQVTM and CDR2 ANQGSEA. The V end lost 7 bases, the J end lost 0 bases, and 10 bases lay between the germline ends. This CDR3 is 12 amino acids long. The CDR3 DNA reads as TGCAGCGCAAGAGCGGACTCCTACGAGCAGTACTTC. Translating gives CSARADSYEQYF.

The CDR3 DNA is TGTGCCAGCAGCCTAGGCCTTCTAGCGGGACCTTACAATGAGCAGTTCTTC. As protein: CASSLGLLAGPYNEQFF. The chain combines TRBV27 with TRBJ2-1; 9 bases match TRBD2. V gave up 6 bases and J gave up 4 bases; unmatched junction bases: 13. CDR3 size: 17 residues. Per germline, CDR1 MNHEY and CDR2 SMNVEV (reference sequence).

This clonotype was detected only once. The V gene is TRBV7-9, the J gene TRBJ1-2, with 8 bases fitting TRBD1. From germline, CDR1 is SEHNR and CDR2 FQNEAQ (reference sequence). CDR3 length: 13 amino acids. The ends lost 5 bases at V and 7 bases at J; junction bases unmatched: 6. The CDR3 protein is CASSRDRRRGYTF. The CDR3 bases are TGTGCCAGCAGCCGGGACAGGAGACGTGGCTACACCTTC.

V and J are TRBV2 and TRBJ1-5; a weak D match, TRBD1 (5 bases). The length of the CDR3 is 15 residues. CDR1 and CDR2 (germline): SNHLY, FYNNEI. Trimming shortened V by 9 bases and J by 2 bases, and 17 bases separated the two germline ends. The CDR3 spells CASSNQGLGNQPQHF. DNA for the CDR3: TGTGCCAGTAGTAACCAGGGTCTGGGCAATCAGCCCCAGCATTTT.

This chain links TRBV20-1 with TRBJ2-7; possibly TRBD2 for D (6 bases). V lost 4 bases to trimming and J lost 4 bases, with 20 bases between them. The CDR3 has 15 residues. Looked up from germline, CDR1 is DFQATT and CDR2 is SNEGSKA (reference sequence). This CDR3 reads CSATSLGRAGYEQYF. The CDR3, as DNA: TGCAGTGCTACGTCTCTGGGGCGCGCGGGGTACGAGCAGTACTTC.

The chain couples TRBV28 to TRBJ1-2; D is unresolved. CDR1 and CDR2 (germline): MDHEN, SYDVKM. The CDR3 spans 12 residues. Trimming left V 11 bases short and J 8 bases short, with 18 bases between. The chain's CDR3 is CALRVGDGGYTF. The CDR3, as DNA: TGTGCCCTCCGTGTGGGAGATGGGGGCTACACCTTC.

This clonotype was seen just once. The V gene is TRBV5-1, the J gene TRBJ1-2, with D possibly matching TRBD1 (5 bases). This CDR3 contains 15 residues. The V and J ends lost 3 bases and 0 bases respectively, with 12 bases between them. Germline V CDR1 and CDR2: SGHRS, YFSETQ. The DNA for the CDR3 is TGCGCCAGCAGCTCCAGGGCACAAACTAACTATGGCTACACCTTC. This codes for CASSSRAQTNYGYTF.

The V and J genes are TRBV5-1 and TRBJ2-7; D tentatively fits TRBD1 or TRBD2 (7 bases each). CDR1 and CDR2 (germline): SGHRS, YFSETQ. The CDR3 extends over 14 amino acids. The V and J ends lost 5 bases and 5 bases respectively, with 17 bases between them. The CDR3 region is CASRVGQGGNEQYF. The CDR3, as DNA: TGCGCCAGCAGAGTCGGCCAGGGGGGGAACGAGCAGTACTTC.

The chain couples TRBV5-1 to TRBJ1-5; no clear D gene. Germline CDR1 is SGHRS and CDR2 is YFSETQ. Trimming removed 0 bases from V and 4 bases from J, with 5 bases in between. The CDR3 is made up of 13 amino acids. Here the CDR3 reads CASSLAFNQPQHF. For the CDR3, the DNA is TGCGCCAGCAGCTTGGCTTTTAATCAGCCCCAGCATTTT.

The CDR3 DNA follows: TGTGCCAGCAGACGTGGGGCCAACGTCCTGACTTTC. This codes for CASRRGANVLTF. The V call is TRBV12-3 or TRBV12-4, the J call TRBJ2-6; D is undetermined. CDR3 length: 12 residues. Trimming removed 6 bases from V and 3 bases from J, with 3 bases in between.

The rearrangement links TRBV28 to TRBJ2-7; 11 bases are a match to TRBD2. The CDR3 length is 17 residues. Germline-derived CDR1 and CDR2 are MDHEN and SYDVKM. J gave up 5 bases and V 6 bases, and 15 bases lay outside the gene matches. The CDR3 coding sequence is TGTGCCAGCAGCTCCGATTCTAGCGGGAGGTCCAGAGACGAGCAGTACTTC. This encodes CASSSDSSGRSRDEQYF.

This chain links TRBV11-2 with TRBJ2-3; the match to TRBD2 covers 8 bases. Germline values: CDR1 SGHAT, CDR2 FQNNGV. The CDR3 is 15 amino acids. V shed 4 bases and J 6 bases; nucleotides not matched to a gene: 9. In nucleotides, the CDR3 is TGTGCCAGCAGCTCCAACGGGGGGGGCTACGATACGCAGTATTTT. This translates into CASSSNGGGYDTQYF.

V is TRBV15 and J is TRBJ2-1; D gene uncertain. CDR1 and CDR2 (germline): LNHNV, YYDKDF (reference sequence). Trimming pared 8 bases from V and 6 bases from J, leaving 14 bases between. The CDR3 has 13 residues. In nucleotides, the CDR3 is TGTGCCACCCATCATATACTTAGCAATGAGCAGTTCTTC. This sequence encodes CATHHILSNEQFF.

The genes are TRBV27 and TRBJ2-6, with unresolved D. Trimming took 3 bases from V and 5 from J, leaving 14 bases between them. Germline loops: CDR1 MNHEY, CDR2 SMNVEV (reference sequence). The CDR3 totals 16 residues. The CDR3 DNA sequence: TGTGCCAGCAGTTTCTCCGGTGGTCCGTGGGCCAACGTCCTGACTTTC. Residues: CASSFSGGPWANVLTF. Full variable domain (rest looked up from reference TRBV27 and TRBJ2-6): EAQVTQNPRYLITVTGKKLTVTCSQNMNHEYMSWYRQDPGLGLRQIYYSMNVEVTDKGDVPEGYKVSRKEKRNFPLILESPSPNQTSLYFCASSFSGGPWANVLTFGAGSRLTVL.

The chain carries TRBV20-1 and TRBJ2-1; D is unclear. CDR1 is DFQATT and CDR2 is SNEGSKA in the germline V gene (reference sequence). The CDR3 covers 13 residues. Trimming cost V 5 bases and J 4 bases, with 12 bases left between them. CDR3 protein: CSAADDGYNEQFF. The DNA of the CDR3 is TGCAGTGCTGCTGACGACGGATACAATGAGCAGTTCTTC.

V gene TRBV6-5 combines with J gene TRBJ1-1, with D hard to call. Trimming took off 0 bases at V and 8 bases at J, with 13 bases between the two ends. The CDR3 runs 14 residues. CDR1 and CDR2 (germline): MNHEY, SVGAGI. CDR3: CASSYSPVAVEAFF. As DNA, the CDR3 is TGTGCCAGCAGTTACTCCCCCGTGGCAGTCGAAGCTTTCTTT.

The J gene is TRBJ1-1, the V gene TRBV2; 7 bases line up with TRBD1. The CDR3 runs 13 residues. CDR1 and CDR2 (germline): SNHLY, FYNNEI. Germline trimming cut 4 bases from V and 11 bases from J; bases unmatched to any gene: 10. CDR3 region: CASSAGTATSAFF. The CDR3 DNA follows: TGTGCCAGCAGTGCCGGGACAGCGACATCGGCTTTCTTT.

The chain has TRBV27 and TRBJ2-7, with D maybe TRBD1 (5 bases). Trimming shortened V by 2 bases and J by 4 bases, and 12 bases separated the two germline ends. The CDR3 spans 14 residues. The germline V gene has CDR1 MNHEY and CDR2 SMNVEV (reference sequence). This CDR3 reads CASSLHRLSYEQYF. CDR3 in DNA: TGTGCCAGCAGTTTACACAGGCTCTCATACGAGCAGTACTTC.

Only one count was recorded for this clonotype. V gene TRBV29-1 combines with J gene TRBJ2-1, with D perhaps assigned TRBD1 or TRBD2 (5 bases each). The CDR3 consists of 10 residues. Germline CDR1 SQVTM, CDR2 ANQGSEA. Deletions cut 7 bases from V and 12 bases from J, with 13 bases between. DNA for the CDR3: TGCAGCGCCTCCTGGGACGGGCAGTTCTTC. Protein: CSASWDGQFF.

V and J are TRBV5-4 and TRBJ2-1; possible D gene TRBD2, 5 bases. The CDR3 runs 15 residues. With 4 bases removed from V and 1 base from J, the gap between germline ends came to 12 bases. Germline V gene data show CDR1 as SGHNT and CDR2 as YYREEE (reference sequence). The CDR3 sequence is CASSTRTGSYNEQFF. The CDR3 DNA follows: TGTGCCAGCAGCACAAGGACGGGATCCTACAATGAGCAGTTCTTC.

The rearrangement joins TRBV30 to TRBJ2-4, with 8 bases identical to TRBD1. The junction had 4 bases not matched to a gene; V was cut back by 1 base and J by 5 bases. This CDR3 has 14 amino acids. The V gene's germline CDR1 is GTSNPN and CDR2 SVGIG (reference sequence). The CDR3 nucleotides are TGTGCCTGGAGTGATCCAGGGGGCGAAAACATTCAGTACTTC. It codes for CAWSDPGGENIQYF. Together with reference TRBV30 and TRBJ2-4, the CDR3 gives the full variable domain: SQTIHQWPATLVQPVGSPLSLECTVEGTSNPNLYWYRQAAGRGLQLLFYSVGIGQISSEVPQNLSASRPQDRQFILSSKKLLLSDSGFYLCAWSDPGGENIQYFGAGTRLSVL.

This clonotype was seen once. The J gene is TRBJ1-1, the V gene TRBV7-9; the D is unclear. The CDR3 loop spans 15 amino acids. Germline V lookup: CDR1 SEHNR, CDR2 FQNEAQ (reference sequence). Between the trimmed V and J ends, which lost 1 base and 5 bases, there was a span of 14 bases. CDR3 residues: CASSLVSGSQTEAFF. The CDR3, as DNA: TGTGCCAGCAGCTTAGTCTCGGGGAGTCAGACTGAAGCTTTCTTT.